This T cell receptor beta chain came from a study of blood T cell repertoires in COVID-19. Study information: From the United States, Italy and Spain came samples of acute and convalescent COVID-19. Nucleic acid was either cDNA or gDNA, and it came from T cells, B-cell-depleted T cells, or PBMCs.

Per the study methods: Reference gene primer amplification yielded estimated nucleated cell counts. Method: immunoSEQ multiplex PCR; TCRdb's copy keeps in-frame clones and lacks some. V and J calls and clone size follow that table, whereas D and trimming were derived from the DNA. Of 60,000 to 70,000 clones listed, around 81% were seen once; the top ten hold roughly 4.5%. The V end lost 1 base, the J end lost 7 bases, and 10 bases lay between the germline ends. Germline CDR1 reads SGHVS; CDR2 reads FQNEAQ. This CDR3 has 13 amino acids. The rearrangement joins TRBV7-8 to TRBJ1-1; unclear D gene. The specimen was peripheral blood. This TCR was sampled from a woman aged 60-75 years with acute or convalescent COVID-19. Here the CDR3 DNA reads TGTGCCAGCAGCTTAGTACTCCCTTTTGAAGCTTTCTTT. Translation: CASSLVLPFEAFF. Drawing the rest from reference TRBV7-8 and TRBJ1-1, the complete variable domain is GAGVSQSPRYKVAKRGQDVALRCDPISGHVSLFWYQQALGQGPEFLTYFQNEAQLDKSGLPSDRFFAERPEGSVSTLKIQRTQQEDSAVYLCASSLVLPFEAFFGQGTRLTVV.